The 4 T cell receptor beta chains below come from one sample, sequenced in a study of patients and donors after allogeneic stem cell transplantation (dated by TCRdb to between 2020 and 2021). The method behind the library was RT-PCR. The reads were generated on a NextSeq 550. The public reads were reanalyzed by TCRdb: fastp trimming at Q25, MiXCR alignment, in-frame beta chains only. CDR3 protein sequences are deduplicated, and each keeps its most common genes and DNA. The sample includes approximately 150,000 distinct CDR3 sequences, with roughly two fifths observed a single time. 40% to 55% of the sample is held by the ten biggest clonotypes. Sequenced material: blood, either unsorted or a sorted T cell fraction (not recorded which). The receptors were sampled from a human donor who was either an allogeneic HSCT recipient or a stem cell or donor lymphocyte infusion donor (not recorded which). It is not recorded whose cells these are; they may come from a transplant donor.

The gene calls are TRBV5-1 and TRBJ1-5; possible D gene TRBD1, 5 bases. The germline V and J ends were trimmed by 4 bases and 8 bases, with 19 bases remaining between them. The CDR3 has 15 residues. Germline-derived CDR1 and CDR2 are SGHRS and YFSETQ. CDR3 in DNA: TGCGCCAGCAGCCCGGCAGGGAAGAGCGAGGAGCCCCAGCATTTT. It translates to CASSPAGKSEEPQHF.

This clonotype was seen more than once but under ten times. The chain combines TRBV6-6 with TRBJ1-4, with 7 bases lining up with TRBD1. CDR1 and CDR2 (germline): MNHNY, SVGAGI (reference sequence). With 2 bases clipped from V and 11 bases from J, the junction kept 14 bases outside the gene matches. The CDR3 extends over 16 amino acids. CDR3 nucleotide sequence: TGTGCCAGCAGTTACGAGAAGGGACAGCCCATGGGGAAACTGTTTTTT. Translating gives CASSYEKGQPMGKLFF.

The chain uses TRBV12-3 or TRBV12-4 and TRBJ1-1, with D hard to call. Trimming removed 7 bases from V and 1 base from J, with 19 bases in between. The CDR3 consists of 16 residues. The CDR3 DNA sequence: TGTGCCAGCAACCTTCCCTCGAGGCCTGGGAACACTGAAGCTTTCTTT. This gives the protein CASNLPSRPGNTEAFF.

This clonotype has just one count. Germline is not matched at one junction end, which may reflect a read error. The rearrangement links TRBV7-8 to TRBJ1-5, with 7 bases matching TRBD1. Per the germline V gene, CDR1 is SGHVS and CDR2 is FQNEAQ. This CDR3 is 16 amino acids long. CDR3 DNA: TGTGCCAGCACCTTAGAACAGGGGTTGCTTGGCCAGCCCCAGCATTTT. Its protein product is CASTLEQGLLGQPQHF.